This is a list of T cell receptor beta chains from one sample in a study of T cells in tumors after PD-1 blockade. This table comes from immunoSEQ multiplex PCR, and its TCRdb copy is limited to in-frame clones, with some not included. The sample has about 20,000 clones; roughly 78% are singletons. The source was PBMCs, collected before anti-PD-1 treatment. The receptors were gathered from a human donor with basal cell carcinoma. CDR3s include the opening cysteine and the closing phenylalanine or tryptophan. The order of the fields is D gene, CDR3 length, J gene, V gene, clone size, CDR3 DNA, CDR3 protein. D genes are given only for firm matches. Only part of the rows carry a size: once, few, many, or a class if the clone is expanded.

>TRBD1|17|TRBJ2-3|TRBV5-1|.
TGCGCCAGCAGCAGGGCCGGCGGGACAGGGTCCGATCATACGCAGTATTTT
CASSRAGGTGSDHTQYF
>.|19|TRBJ2-1|TRBV2|.
TGTGCCTGCAGTGAAGGGGGGGCGCGGGCGGGGAGCTCCTACAATGAGCAGTTCTTC
CACSEGGARAGSSYNEQFF
>.|16|TRBJ1-1|TRBV5-6|medium-sized
TGTGCCAGCAGCCCGGGCTTTGGACAGTCGAGCACTGAAGCTTTCTTT
CASSPGFGQSSTEAFF
>.|13|TRBJ2-7|TRBV7-9|.
TGTGCCAGCAGCTTACTCAGATCCTACGAGCAGTACTTC
CASSLLRSYEQYF
>.|15|TRBJ1-6|TRBV3-1/TRBV3-2|.
TGTGCCAGCAGCCCGGGGAGCGGGGGGAATTCACCCCTCCACTTT
CASSPGSGGNSPLHF
>TRBD2|15|TRBJ2-3|TRBV2|.
TGTGCCAGCAGTGAACTAGCGGGGGCCGTAGATACGCAGTATTTT
CASSELAGAVDTQYF
>TRBD2|17|TRBJ2-2|TRBV25-1|.
TGTGCCAGCAGTGAAGTGGAGGGCCGGGGGGACACCGGGGAGCTGTTTTTT
CASSEVEGRGDTGELFF
>.|12|TRBJ2-2|TRBV29-1|.
TGCAGCGTGGTACAGGGTACCGGGGAGCTGTTTTTT
CSVVQGTGELFF
>.|15|TRBJ1-4|TRBV5-4|.
TGTGCCAGCAGCTTGTTCCAGGGTGGGAATGAAAAACTGTTTTTT
CASSLFQGGNEKLFF
>TRBD2|14|TRBJ2-5|TRBV18|.
TGTGCCAGCTCCGCGGGACTAGCGGAAGAGACCCAGTACTTC
CASSAGLAEETQYF
>.|13|TRBJ1-6|TRBV30|.
TGTGCCTGGACCGGACGGATTGATTCACCCCTCCACTTT
CAWTGRIDSPLHF
>.|14|TRBJ2-5|TRBV3-1/TRBV3-2|once
TGTGCCAGCAGCCAAGATGCCGTTCAAGAGACCCAGTACTTC
CASSQDAVQETQYF
>.|14|TRBJ1-2|TRBV27|.
TGTGCCAGCAGTTCTGTGGGCGGCGGACTTGGCTACACCTTC
CASSSVGGGLGYTF
>TRBD1|14|TRBJ1-6|TRBV3-1/TRBV3-2|.
TGTGCCAGCAGTCATTTGGGACAGGGTGCACCCCTCCACTTT
CASSHLGQGAPLHF
>.|16|TRBJ1-6|TRBV5-1|once
TGCGCCAGCAGCTTGGCGTCAGCCTCCTATAATTCACCCCTCCACTTT
CASSLASASYNSPLHF
>TRBD1|17|TRBJ2-2|TRBV7-2|once
TGTGCCAGCAGCTTAGCTACCGGGACAGGGAGGACCGGGGAGCTGTTTTTT
CASSLATGTGRTGELFF
>.|16|TRBJ2-1|TRBV3-1/TRBV3-2|.
TGTGCCAGCAGCCGAACCGCGGGACCAGTAGGGGATGAGCAGTTCTTC
CASSRTAGPVGDEQFF
>.|13|TRBJ2-2|TRBV7-2|few
TGTGCCAGCAGCTTAGAACAGACCGGGGAGCTGTTTTTT
CASSLEQTGELFF
>TRBD2|16|TRBJ2-1|TRBV4-2|.
TGTGCCAGCAGCCAAGTTGGGACTAGCGGGAGCAATGAGCAGTTCTTC
CASSQVGTSGSNEQFF
>TRBD2|19|TRBJ2-1|TRBV2|.
TGTGCCACCTGTCACGGGGGGGCGCGGGAGGGGAGCTCCTACAATGAGCAGTTCTTC
CATCHGGAREGSSYNEQFF
>.|19|TRBJ2-1|TRBV2|.
TGTCCCACCAGTTATGGGGGGGCGCGGGCGGGGAGCTCCTACAATGAGCAGTTCTTC
CPTSYGGARAGSSYNEQFF
>TRBD1|12|TRBJ2-5|TRBV28|.
TGTGCCAGCAGGACACAGGGGGAGACCCAGTACTTC
CASRTQGETQYF
>TRBD1|16|TRBJ1-1|TRBV6-2/TRBV6-3|.
TGTGCCAGCAGTTACACCCCGGGACAGGGCAGAACTGAAGCTTTCTTT
CASSYTPGQGRTEAFF
>.|17|TRBJ2-6|TRBV5-4|.
TGTGCCAGCAGCGGAGCAGGGCTTTTCTCTGGGGCCAACGTCCTGACTTTC
CASSGAGLFSGANVLTF
>.|18|TRBJ2-2|TRBV6-2/TRBV6-3|.
TGTGCCAGCAGCTCTCGGGTAGGGCAGGGGATGAACACCGGGGAGCTGTTTTTT
CASSSRVGQGMNTGELFF
>TRBD1|15|TRBJ2-2|TRBV5-6|.
TGTGCCAGCAGCAGGGGACAGCAGAACACCGGGGAGCTGTTTTTT
CASSRGQQNTGELFF
>TRBD1|15|TRBJ1-2|TRBV30|.
TGTGCCTGGACCCGGGACAGGGCCCTTAACTATGGCTACACCTTC
CAWTRDRALNYGYTF
>TRBD2|16|TRBJ2-1|TRBV18|.
TGTGCCAGCTCCCCGGGACTAGCGGGAGCAGGCAATGAGCAGTTCTTC
CASSPGLAGAGNEQFF
>TRBD2|16|TRBJ2-5|TRBV13|.
TGTGCCAGCAGCTTAGTGGCGGGGGGGTTCCAAGAGACCCAGTACTTC
CASSLVAGGFQETQYF
>.|13|TRBJ1-1|TRBV7-3|.
TGTGCCAGCAGCCCGAATAGGGACACTGAAGCTTTCTTT
CASSPNRDTEAFF
>TRBD1|16|TRBJ1-3|TRBV6-6|.
TGTGCCAGCAGCCCACTTACAGGGGTCACTGGAAACACCATATATTTT
CASSPLTGVTGNTIYF